This T cell receptor (beta chain) was found in a study of T cell responses to AZD1222 COVID-19 vaccine. Study information: Pooled together were second doses at about 4 or about 12 weeks. Study-wide results and caveats: Baseline seropositivity characterized only six AZD1222 recipients.

V was pared by 1 base and J by 5 bases, with 9 bases between. In germline, CDR1 is SGHVS, CDR2 FNYEAQ. The CDR3 runs 14 residues. Only in-frame clones appear in the TCRdb table, and some are missing; sequencing was by immunoSEQ multiplex PCR. The sample has roughly 260,000 clones; approximately 95% are singletons. As for this clone: Its matching antigen is unknown.

This sequence originates from an adult in good health. Specimen: peripheral blood, collected on day 0 of AZD1222 vaccination. The chain joins TRBV7-6 to TRBJ1-5, with D hard to call. As DNA, the CDR3 is TGTGCCAGCAGCTTAGGAGGCCCTGATCAGCCCCAGCATTTT. Its translation is CASSLGGPDQPQHF.